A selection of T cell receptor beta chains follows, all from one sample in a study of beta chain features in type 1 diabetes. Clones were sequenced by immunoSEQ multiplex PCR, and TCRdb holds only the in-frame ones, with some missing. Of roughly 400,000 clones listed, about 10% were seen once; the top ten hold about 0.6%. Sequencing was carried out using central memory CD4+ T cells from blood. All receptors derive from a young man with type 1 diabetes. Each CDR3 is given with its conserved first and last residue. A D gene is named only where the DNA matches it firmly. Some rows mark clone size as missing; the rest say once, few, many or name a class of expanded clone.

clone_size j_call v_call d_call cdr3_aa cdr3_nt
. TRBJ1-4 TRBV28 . CASSSQTVVEKLFF TGTGCCAGCAGCAGTCAAACGGTCGTTGAAAAACTGTTTTTT
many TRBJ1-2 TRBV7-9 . CASSLRYGYTF TGTGCCAGCAGCTTACGCTATGGCTACACCTTC
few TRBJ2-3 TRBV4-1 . CASSQGIADTQYF TGCGCCAGCAGCCAAGGGATCGCAGATACGCAGTATTTT
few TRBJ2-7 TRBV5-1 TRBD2 CASSRTSGSYEQYF TGCGCCAGCAGCCGGACTAGCGGATCCTACGAGCAGTACTTC
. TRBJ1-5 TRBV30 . CAWSVEGQPQHF TGTGCCTGGAGTGTAGAGGGTCAGCCCCAGCATTTT
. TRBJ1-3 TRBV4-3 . CASSQDGSSGNTIYF TGCGCCAGCAGCCAAGACGGCTCCTCTGGAAACACCATATATTTT
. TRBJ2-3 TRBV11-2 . CASSFSGRAADTQYF TGTGCCAGCAGCTTTAGTGGCAGGGCCGCAGATACGCAGTATTTT
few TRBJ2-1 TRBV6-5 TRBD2 CASSFRLASTNEQFF TGTGCCAGCAGTTTCAGACTAGCGTCTACAAATGAGCAGTTCTTC
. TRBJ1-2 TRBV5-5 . CASSFPEGYGYTF TGTGCCAGCAGCTTCCCCGAGGGATATGGCTACACCTTC
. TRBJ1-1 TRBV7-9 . CASSLGQNTEAFF TGTGCCAGCAGCCTGGGACAGAACACTGAAGCTTTCTTT
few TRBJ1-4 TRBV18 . CASQPDNNEKLFF TGTGCCAGCCAACCCGACAACAATGAAAAACTGTTTTTT
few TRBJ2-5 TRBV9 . CASSVGQGLIETQYF TGTGCCAGCAGCGTAGGCCAGGGGTTGATCGAGACCCAGTACTTC
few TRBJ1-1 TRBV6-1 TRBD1 CASTPQQGAKAEAFF TGTGCCAGCACCCCTCAACAGGGGGCGAAGGCTGAAGCTTTCTTT
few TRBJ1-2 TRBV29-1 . CSVDDRQDAYTF TGCAGCGTTGACGACCGGCAGGATGCTTACACCTTC
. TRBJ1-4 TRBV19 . CASRTNRVGEKLFF TGTGCCAGTAGGACCAACAGGGTTGGCGAAAAACTGTTTTTT
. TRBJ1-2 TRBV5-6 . CASRLSSYGYTF TGTGCCAGCAGACTCTCAAGCTATGGCTACACCTTC
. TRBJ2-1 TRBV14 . CASSQDTGWNNEQFF TGTGCCAGCAGCCAAGATACGGGATGGAACAATGAGCAGTTCTTC
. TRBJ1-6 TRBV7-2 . CASSLAGNLNSPLHF TGTGCCAGCAGCTTAGCTGGGAACCTTAATTCACCCCTCCACTTT
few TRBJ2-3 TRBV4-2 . CASSQDRVSTDTQYF TGTGCCAGCAGCCAGGACAGAGTCAGCACAGATACGCAGTATTTT
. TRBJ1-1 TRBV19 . CASRTRRVNTEAFF TGTGCCAGTAGGACCCGACGTGTGAACACTGAAGCTTTCTTT
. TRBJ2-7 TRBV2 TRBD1 CASRRTGIYEQYF TGTGCCAGCAGGAGGACAGGGATTTACGAGCAGTACTTC
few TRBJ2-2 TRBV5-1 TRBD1 CASSLDKGAQGELFF TGCGCCAGCAGCTTGGATAAGGGGGCGCAGGGGGAGCTGTTTTTT
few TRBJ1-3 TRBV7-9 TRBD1 CASSSSTGVLGNTIYF TGTGCCAGCAGCAGCTCGACAGGGGTGCTGGGAAACACCATATATTTT
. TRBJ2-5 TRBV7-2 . CASSSRTQETQYF TGTGCCAGCAGCTCCCGGACCCAAGAGACCCAGTACTTC
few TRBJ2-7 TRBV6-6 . CASINQGRSYEQYF TGTGCCAGCATTAACCAGGGGCGCTCCTACGAGCAGTACTTC
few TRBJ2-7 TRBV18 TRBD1 CASSSGTGTNEQYF TGTGCCAGCTCGTCCGGGACAGGGACTAACGAGCAGTACTTC